What follows describes a single T cell receptor beta chain. A 3' RACE protocol on RNA, with unique molecular identifiers, produced the TCR library. TCRdb fed the 3' RACE reads into MiXCR, producing one record per CDR3 protein. The sample includes about 40,000 distinct CDR3 sequences, about 6% of them seen just once. These data originate in a study of HIV-infected children after antiretroviral therapy interruption. Trimming pared 0 bases from V and 7 bases from J, leaving 13 bases between. The CDR3 is made up of 14 amino acids. Germline lookup yields CDR1 DFQATT and CDR2 SNEGSKA (reference sequence). The sample's treatment: PENTA 11 planned treatment interruption arm or continuous ART arm.

J is TRBJ1-5 and V is TRBV20-1; D unresolved. The receptor comes from a pool of human donors with HIV. The sequencing here drew on CD45RA+ CD4+ T cells from PBMCs, pooled from several time points, taken from a donor given antiretroviral therapy, either interrupted or continuous. Subset noted: naive CD4+ CD45RA+ CD45RO- T cells. Written as DNA, the CDR3 is TGCAGTGCTAGAGATGGAGCGGGCCAGCAGCCCCAGCATTTT. This sequence encodes CSARDGAGQQPQHF.